The 3 T cell receptor beta chains presented below share a single source sample, sequenced in a study of shared clonotypes between healthy human individuals. The table came from immunoSEQ multiplex PCR; TCRdb's copy has only in-frame clones and leaves some out. The profile shows roughly 2.5 million clones, approximately 92% of them singletons. What was sequenced was naive CD4+ T cells sorted from blood. Subset described: CD45RA+ positively selected. The receptors come from a man between 18 and 29 years old in good health.

This CDR3 is CASRLGQGLNTGELFF. DNA for the CDR3: TGTGCCAGCAGGCTAGGACAGGGCCTAAACACCGGGGAGCTGTTTTTT. V usage is TRBV27 and J usage is TRBJ2-2; 8 bases match TRBD1. Trimming cost V 6 bases and J 2 bases; bases outside gene matches: 8. The CDR3 contains 16 residues. The germline CDR1 and CDR2 sequences are MNHEY and SMNVEV (reference sequence).

This sequence joins TRBV2 and TRBJ1-1; D uncertain. Germline assignment: CDR1 SNHLY and CDR2 FYNNEI. Trimming took 8 bases from V and 3 from J, leaving 25 bases between them. There are 17 residues in the CDR3. The CDR3 loop reads CASRSGRQGGLDTEAFF. CDR3 bases: TGTGCCAGCCGCTCGGGCAGGCAAGGAGGGCTGGACACTGAAGCTTTCTTT.

This chain joins TRBV7-2 and TRBJ1-5; D remains ambiguous. CDR1 is SGHTA and CDR2 is FQGNSA in the germline V gene. Trimming took 3 bases from V and 2 from J, leaving 14 bases between them. The CDR3 contains 16 residues. The CDR3 spells CASSFGSQRGNQPQHF. In nucleotides, the CDR3 is TGTGCCAGCAGCTTCGGGTCCCAAAGGGGCAATCAGCCCCAGCATTTT.